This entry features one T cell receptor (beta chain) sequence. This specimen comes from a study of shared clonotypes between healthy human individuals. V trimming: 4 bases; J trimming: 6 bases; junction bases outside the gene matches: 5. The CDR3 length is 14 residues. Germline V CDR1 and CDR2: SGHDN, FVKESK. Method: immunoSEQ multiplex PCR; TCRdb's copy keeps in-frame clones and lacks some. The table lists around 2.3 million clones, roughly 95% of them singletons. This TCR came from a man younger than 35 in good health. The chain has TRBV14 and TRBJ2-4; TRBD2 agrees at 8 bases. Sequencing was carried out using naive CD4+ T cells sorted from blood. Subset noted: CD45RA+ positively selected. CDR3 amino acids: CASSLASGRNIQYF. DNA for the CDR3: TGTGCCAGCAGCCTGGCGAGCGGGAGAAACATTCAGTACTTC.